The 13 T cell receptor beta chains given below trace back to one sample, sequenced in a study of T cell changes during pregnancy in multiple sclerosis. TCRdb keeps only in-frame clones here, not all; method: immunoSEQ multiplex PCR. Of 35,000 to 55,000 clones listed, 80% to 95% are singletons. This specimen consisted of CD4+ T cells from peripheral blood mononuclear cells, obtained in the third trimester of pregnancy. Receptors were obtained from a female donor with multiple sclerosis, enrolled in a pregnancy study.

The chain employs TRBV7-9 and TRBJ2-3, with 9 bases matching TRBD2. J lost 6 bases, V lost 5 bases, and 9 bases had no gene match. This CDR3 contains 15 residues. The germline gives CDR1 SEHNR, CDR2 FQNEAQ (reference sequence). The CDR3 region has the DNA TGTGCCAGCAGCCCTAGCGGGACCGGGGGGGATACGCAGTATTTT. Translating it yields CASSPSGTGGDTQYF.

This rearrangement joins TRBV4-1 to TRBJ2-2; D might be TRBD1 (6 bases). Trimming left V 5 bases short and J 1 base short, with 14 bases between. This CDR3 has 16 residues. Germline V CDR1 and CDR2: MGHRA, YSYEKL. CDR3 protein: CASSWWGQGNTGELFF. CDR3 nucleotides: TGCGCCAGCAGCTGGTGGGGGCAAGGGAACACCGGGGAGCTGTTTTTT.

The gene calls are TRBV14 and TRBJ1-5; D is ambiguous. The V end lost 1 base, the J end lost 4 bases, and 8 bases lay between the germline ends. The CDR3 runs 14 residues. Looked up from germline, CDR1 is SGHDN and CDR2 is FVKESK. The CDR3 nucleotides are TGTGCCAGCAGCCAAGTGAGAGGGAATCAGCCCCAGCATTTT. It encodes CASSQVRGNQPQHF.

CDR3 in DNA: TGCGCCAGCAGCTTGGGTGGAACGGGTCATGAGCAGTTCTTC. It codes for CASSLGGTGHEQFF. This chain links TRBV5-1 with TRBJ2-1; D is unclear. The CDR3 sequence is 14 residues long. The germline V gene encodes CDR1 SGHRS and CDR2 YFSETQ. Between the trimmed V and J ends, which lost 0 bases and 8 bases, there was a span of 12 bases.

This chain uses TRBV5-1 with TRBJ1-3; 7 positions agree with TRBD1. Germline CDR1 reads SGHRS; CDR2 reads YFSETQ. This CDR3 has 16 residues. V was clipped by 0 bases and J by 4 bases; unmatched bases: 7. The CDR3 sequence: CASSLAGTALGNTIYF. Written as DNA, the CDR3 is TGCGCCAGCAGCTTGGCCGGGACAGCCCTCGGAAACACCATATATTTT.

The chain has TRBV11-1 and TRBJ2-1; 7 bases agree with TRBD2. This CDR3 is built from 13 residues. From germline, CDR1 is SGHAT and CDR2 FQDESV (reference sequence). V lost 0 bases to trimming and J lost 13 bases; unmatched junction nucleotides: 6. The CDR3 DNA reads as TGTGCCAGCAGCTTAGCGGGAGGGCCGTACCAGTTCTTC. This gives the protein CASSLAGGPYQFF.

This rearrangement joins TRBV28 to TRBJ2-2; 9 nucleotides align to TRBD1. The germline V gene has CDR1 MDHEN and CDR2 SYDVKM. The trim removed 8 bases at V and 3 bases at J, leaving 4 bases unmatched. The CDR3 consists of 14 residues. DNA of the CDR3: TGTGCCAGCTTAGGACAGGGGTACACCGGGGAGCTGTTTTTT. As protein: CASLGQGYTGELFF. The full variable domain, rest sourced from reference TRBV28 and TRBJ2-2, is DVKVTQSSRYLVKRTGEKVFLECVQDMDHENMFWYRQDPGLGLRLIYFSYDVKMKEKGDIPEGYSVSREKKERFSLILESASTNQTSMYLCASLGQGYTGELFFGEGSRLTVL.

The chain couples TRBV7-2 to TRBJ1-1; possibly TRBD1 for D (6 bases). With 11 bases removed from V and 0 bases from J, the gap between germline ends came to 19 bases. This CDR3 comprises 15 residues. Germline CDR1 SGHTA, CDR2 FQGNSA. CDR3 sequence (DNA): TGTGCCTGCGCCGAGCAGGGGCTGTTGAACACTGAAGCTTTCTTT. Amino acid sequence: CACAEQGLLNTEAFF.

The chain combines TRBV29-1 with TRBJ2-7, with 8 bases lining up with TRBD1. This CDR3 has 12 amino acids. The germline CDR1 and CDR2 sequences are SQVTM and ANQGSEA. Trimming took 5 bases from V and 3 from J; bases not matched to a gene: 3. As DNA, the CDR3 is TGCAGCGTTTCAGGACAGGGCTACGAGCAGTACTTC. This sequence encodes CSVSGQGYEQYF.

The chain is built from TRBV28 and TRBJ1-5; a possible D gene is TRBD1 (5 bases). The CDR3 is 15 amino acids. V dropped 7 bases and J dropped 7 bases, with 20 bases sitting between them. CDR1 MDHEN and CDR2 SYDVKM come from the germline V gene. The CDR3 coding sequence is TGTGCCAGCACCCTCCCGGGGGGGAACCGCCAGCCCCAGCATTTT. This gives the protein CASTLPGGNRQPQHF.

This sequence joins TRBV19 and TRBJ2-7; 8 bases align to TRBD2. The junction had 6 bases not matched to a gene; V was cut back by 5 bases and J by 6 bases. Germline V lookup: CDR1 LNHDA, CDR2 SQIVND (reference sequence). This CDR3 region has 13 residues. The CDR3 nucleotides are TGTGCCAGTAGTGTAGGACTAGCTGGCGAGCAGTACTTC. As protein: CASSVGLAGEQYF. Full variable domain (missing parts from reference TRBV19 and TRBJ2-7): DGGITQSPKYLFRKEGQNVTLSCEQNLNHDAMYWYRQDPGQGLRLIYYSQIVNDFQKGDIAEGYSVSREKKESFPLTVTSAQKNPTAFYLCASSVGLAGEQYFGPGTRLTVT.

The chain carries TRBV27 and TRBJ2-5; 8 bases line up with TRBD2. V shed 4 bases and J 2 bases; nucleotides not matched to a gene: 9. Germline V CDR1 and CDR2: MNHEY, SMNVEV (reference sequence). This CDR3 has 16 amino acids. As DNA, the CDR3 is TGTGCCAGCAGTTGGTCCGAGACTAGCGCGCAAGAGACCCAGTACTTC. This codes for CASSWSETSAQETQYF.

The chain joins TRBV7-9 to TRBJ2-1; possibly TRBD2 for D (6 bases). The CDR3 is 15 amino acids. V lost 0 bases to trimming and J lost 6 bases, with 12 bases between them. CDR1 and CDR2 from the germline V gene are SEHNR and FQNEAQ (reference sequence). The CDR3 sequence is CASSLALAHRNEQFF. The CDR3 nucleotides read TGTGCCAGCAGCTTAGCGCTAGCGCACCGCAATGAGCAGTTCTTC.